Listed below are T cell receptor beta chains from one sample, sequenced in a study of early stage breast cancer tumors. Profiled with immunoSEQ multiplex PCR; TCRdb holds only in-frame clones, not every one. The repertoire has tens of thousands of clones, 55% to 75% of them found once; the top ten carry approximately 35%. Input material: blood. These receptors were obtained from a person aged 45-60 years with breast cancer. The CDR3 runs from the conserved cysteine through the conserved F or W. Fields, in order: clone size, D gene, J gene, V gene, CDR3 DNA, CDR3 protein. D genes are given only for firm matches. Clone size is not always given. Where it is, it says once, few, many or a class for expanded clones.

- TRBD2 TRBJ2-1 TRBV9 TGTGCCAGCAGCGCCGGGGACTACTACAATGAGCAGTTCTTC CASSAGDYYNEQFF
- - TRBJ2-7 TRBV9 TGTGCCAGCAGCGTATCAGAGTTCTCCTACGAGCAGTACTTC CASSVSEFSYEQYF
- TRBD2 TRBJ2-1 TRBV6-5 TGTGCCAGCAGTTGGGACGGGGGGAATGAGCAGTTCTTC CASSWDGGNEQFF
- TRBD1 TRBJ1-5 TRBV19 TGTGCCAGCCGTACAGGGGGTTTCGGCAATCAGCCCCAGCATTTT CASRTGGFGNQPQHF
- - TRBJ2-5 TRBV5-1 TGCGCCAGCAGTCGACAAGAGACCCAGTACTTC CASSRQETQYF
- TRBD2 TRBJ2-7 TRBV19 TGTGCCAGTAGCCCCGGGACTAGCGGGAGGGCCCCCGAGCAGTACTTC CASSPGTSGRAPEQYF
few - TRBJ2-2 TRBV7-2 TGTGCCAGCAGCATTTGGGATAGCGGGGAGCTGTTTTTT CASSIWDSGELFF
few - TRBJ1-2 TRBV29-1 TGCAGCGTTGATTTGTGGGGTGAACACTATGGCTACACCTTC CSVDLWGEHYGYTF
few - TRBJ2-4 TRBV7-9 TGTGCCAGCACCCCAAGCGCGGGGAACATTCAGTACTTC CASTPSAGNIQYF
- - TRBJ2-3 TRBV7-3 TGTGCCAGCAGCTTAGAGGACAGCACAGATACGCAGTATTTT CASSLEDSTDTQYF
- - TRBJ2-1 TRBV7-7 TGTGCTAGCAGCTCCGGGGATGAGCAGTTCTTC CASSSGDEQFF
- TRBD2 TRBJ2-7 TRBV11-1 TGTGCCAGCAGCCCGACGCGGGGGGCAATCTCCTACGAGCAGTACTTC CASSPTRGAISYEQYF
- - TRBJ2-3 TRBV2 TGTGCCAGCAGTGAATCTACCCGCACAGATACGCAGTATTTT CASSESTRTDTQYF
- - TRBJ1-3 TRBV4-1 TGCGCCAGCAGCCTCAGTCGAGACTCTGGAAACACCATATATTTT CASSLSRDSGNTIYF
- TRBD1 TRBJ1-4 TRBV2 TGTGCCAGCAGTGAAGCCAAAGGACAGGGGGCATTAGAAAAACTGTTTTTT CASSEAKGQGALEKLFF
- - TRBJ2-3 TRBV5-4 TGTGCCAGCAGCTTGTCAGGGGCAGATACGCAGTATTTT CASSLSGADTQYF
once TRBD2 TRBJ2-1 TRBV27 TGTGCCAGCAGTTTATTCCGCCCTAGCGGGTACAATGAGCAGTTCTTC CASSLFRPSGYNEQFF
- - TRBJ2-3 TRBV4-3 TGCGCCAGCAGCCAAGAGGGCCAGGGGCGCGATACGCAGTATTTT CASSQEGQGRDTQYF
- - TRBJ2-4 TRBV30 TGTGCCTGGACCCTACTCGGGGAAAGTCCCAAAAACATTCAGTACTTC CAWTLLGESPKNIQYF
- TRBD2 TRBJ2-5 TRBV13 TGTGCCAGCAGCCAAATAGGACTAGCCCGAGCAGAGACCCAGTACTTC CASSQIGLARAETQYF
- - TRBJ2-2 TRBV2 TGTGCCAGCAGTGAGGCGGCAGTGAACACCGGGGAGCTGTTTTTT CASSEAAVNTGELFF
- - TRBJ2-3 TRBV5-5 TGTGCCAGCAGCTTGGGTTGGGAGGCCACAGATACGCAGTATTTT CASSLGWEATDTQYF
- - TRBJ1-5 TRBV29-1 TGCAGCGTTGACGGGACGGGCGGGAGCAATCAGCCCCAGCATTTT CSVDGTGGSNQPQHF
once - TRBJ2-1 TRBV19 TGTGCCAGTAGTACCCGACCGGGACTCTATTTGGATGAGCAGTTCTTC CASSTRPGLYLDEQFF
few - TRBJ1-1 TRBV19 TGTGCCAGTAGTATAGGTCGAGCGAACACTGAAGCTTTCTTT CASSIGRANTEAFF
- TRBD2 TRBJ2-3 TRBV5-8 TGTGCCAGCAGCTACGGAGGGACTAGCGTCGGCACAGATACGCAGTATTTT CASSYGGTSVGTDTQYF
few TRBD1 TRBJ1-1 TRBV4-1 TGCGCCAGCAGCCAAGGGACAGGGTCGTACACTGAAGCTTTCTTT CASSQGTGSYTEAFF
- - TRBJ2-5 TRBV10-3 TGTGCCACCCCCAACGCTTTTGGGGGGTCCCAAGAGACCCAGTACTTC CATPNAFGGSQETQYF
once - TRBJ1-5 TRBV19 TGTGCCAGTAGTATAGTATTGGGGGCTCGCAATCAGCCCCAGCATTTT CASSIVLGARNQPQHF
- TRBD2 TRBJ2-1 TRBV5-4 TGTGCCAGCGGCGGAAGAGCGGGAGGGTATGGTGGCAATGAGCAGTTCTTC CASGGRAGGYGGNEQFF
once - TRBJ2-2 TRBV11-2 TGTGCCAGCACCCCCGACAGACTAAACACCGGGGAGCTGTTTTTT CASTPDRLNTGELFF
- TRBD2 TRBJ2-1 TRBV28 TGTGCCAGCAGTCATGGGCTAGCGGGAGGTGGCGAGCAGTTCTTC CASSHGLAGGGEQFF
few - TRBJ1-2 TRBV5-8 TGTGCCAGCTCTATTGGGGGTCCGACGGGGACCGTCTATGGCTACACCTTC CASSIGGPTGTVYGYTF
- - TRBJ2-2 TRBV4-3 TGCGCCAGCAGCCCCAGCGGGAAGGGGGCCGGGGAGCTGTTTTTT CASSPSGKGAGELFF